This TCR beta chain stems from a study of response to subunit inactivated influenza vaccine. TCRdb itself ran the RT-PCR reads through MiXCR, one entry per CDR3 protein. The sample records about 530,000 distinct CDR3 sequences, under 15% being singletons. This CDR3 has 15 amino acids. The germline V gene encodes CDR1 MNHEY and CDR2 SVGEGT. V gave up 6 bases and J gave up 0 bases; unmatched junction bases: 5. To note about this clonotype: Its antigen is not identified.

Study-wide findings and caveats: A suggestion made by the authors is that each seasonal influenza vaccination recruits few new T cells.

The sample was PBMCs from blood, taken 45 days after vaccination. The rearrangement joins TRBV6-2 or TRBV6-3 to TRBJ2-7, with TRBD2 matching over 10 bases. This clonotype was sampled from a man in his forties or fifties who received an inactivated influenza vaccine. The CDR3 here is CASSSEREGSYEQYF. In nucleotides, the CDR3 is TGTGCCAGCAGCTCGGAGCGGGAGGGCTCCTACGAGCAGTACTTC.